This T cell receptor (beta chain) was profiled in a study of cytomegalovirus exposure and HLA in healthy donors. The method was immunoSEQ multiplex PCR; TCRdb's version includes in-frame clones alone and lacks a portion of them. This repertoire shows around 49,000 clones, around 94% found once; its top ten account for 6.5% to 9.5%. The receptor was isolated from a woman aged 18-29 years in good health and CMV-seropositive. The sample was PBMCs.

The DNA for the CDR3 is TGCGCCAGCTGGGTTGGTGGGAGCTCCTACGAGCAGTACTTC. It codes for CASWVGGSSYEQYF. J is TRBJ2-7 and V is TRBV10-2; tentative D call: TRBD2 (5 bases). This CDR3 has 14 amino acids. Deletions cut 8 bases from V and 0 bases from J, with 14 bases between. CDR1 WSHSY and CDR2 SAAADI come from the germline V gene.